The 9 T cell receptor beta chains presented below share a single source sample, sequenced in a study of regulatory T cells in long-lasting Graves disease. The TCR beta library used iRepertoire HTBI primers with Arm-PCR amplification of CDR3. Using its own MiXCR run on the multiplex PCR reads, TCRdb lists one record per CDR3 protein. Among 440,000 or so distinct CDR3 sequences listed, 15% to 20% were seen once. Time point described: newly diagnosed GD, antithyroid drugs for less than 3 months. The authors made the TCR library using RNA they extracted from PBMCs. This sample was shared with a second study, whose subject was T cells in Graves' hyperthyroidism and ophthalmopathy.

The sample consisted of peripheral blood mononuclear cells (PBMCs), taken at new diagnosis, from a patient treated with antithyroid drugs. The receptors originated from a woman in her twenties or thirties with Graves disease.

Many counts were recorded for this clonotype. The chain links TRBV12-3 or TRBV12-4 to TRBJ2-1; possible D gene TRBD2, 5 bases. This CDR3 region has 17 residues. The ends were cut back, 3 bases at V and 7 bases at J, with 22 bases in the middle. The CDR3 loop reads CASSFNPIETRRNEQFF. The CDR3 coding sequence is TGTGCCAGCAGTTTTAACCCCATTGAGACCCGGAGGAATGAGCAGTTCTTC.

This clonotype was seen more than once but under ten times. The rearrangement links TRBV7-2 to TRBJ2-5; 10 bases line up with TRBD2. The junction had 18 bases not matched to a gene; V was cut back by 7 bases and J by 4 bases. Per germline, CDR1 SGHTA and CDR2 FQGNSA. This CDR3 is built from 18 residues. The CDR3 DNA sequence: TGTGCCAGCACCTACCACCTAAGCGGGAGGGCCGAGGGAGAGACCCAGTACTTC. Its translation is CASTYHLSGRAEGETQYF.

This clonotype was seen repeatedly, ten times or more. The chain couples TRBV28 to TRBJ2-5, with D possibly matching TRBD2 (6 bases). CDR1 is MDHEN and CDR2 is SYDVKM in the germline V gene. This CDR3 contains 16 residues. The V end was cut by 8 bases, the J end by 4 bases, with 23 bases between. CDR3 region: CASRPPLQGGRETQYF. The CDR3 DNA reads TGTGCCAGCCGCCCGCCTTTGCAGGGAGGCCGAGAGACCCAGTACTTC.

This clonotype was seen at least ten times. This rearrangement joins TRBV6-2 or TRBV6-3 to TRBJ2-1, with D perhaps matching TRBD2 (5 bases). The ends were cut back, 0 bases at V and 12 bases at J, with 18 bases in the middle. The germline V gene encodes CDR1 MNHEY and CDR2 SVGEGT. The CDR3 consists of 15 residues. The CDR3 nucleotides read TGTGCCAGCAGTTACTCGAGAGGGATCAATGATGGGCAGTTCTTC. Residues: CASSYSRGINDGQFF.

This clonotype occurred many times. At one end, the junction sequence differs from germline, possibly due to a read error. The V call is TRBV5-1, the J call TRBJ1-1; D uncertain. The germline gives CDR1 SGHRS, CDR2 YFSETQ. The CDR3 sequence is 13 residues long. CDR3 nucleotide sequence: TGTGCCAGCAGTACTGCCCGGAACACTGAAGCTTTCTTT. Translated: CASSTARNTEAFF.

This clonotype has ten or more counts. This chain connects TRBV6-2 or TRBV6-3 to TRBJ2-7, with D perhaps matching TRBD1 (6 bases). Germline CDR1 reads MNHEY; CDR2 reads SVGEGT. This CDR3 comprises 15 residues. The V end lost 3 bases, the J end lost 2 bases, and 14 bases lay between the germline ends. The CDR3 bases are TGTGCCAGCAGTTATCGTCGGGACAACGCCTACGAGCAGTACTTC. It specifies CASSYRRDNAYEQYF.

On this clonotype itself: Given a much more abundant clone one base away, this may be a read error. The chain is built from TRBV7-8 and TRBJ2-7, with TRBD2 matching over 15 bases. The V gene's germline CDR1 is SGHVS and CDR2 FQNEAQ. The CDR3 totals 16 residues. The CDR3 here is CASSPPGLAGGDEQCF. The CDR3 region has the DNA TGTGCCAGCAGCCCTCCGGGACTAGCGGGAGGAGACGAGCAGTGCTTC.

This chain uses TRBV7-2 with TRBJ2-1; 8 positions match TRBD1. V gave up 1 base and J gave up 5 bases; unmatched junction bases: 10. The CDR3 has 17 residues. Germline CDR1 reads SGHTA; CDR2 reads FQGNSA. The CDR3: CASSLGGGTGPDNEQFF. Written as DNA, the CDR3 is TGTGCCAGCAGCTTAGGAGGTGGGACAGGACCAGACAATGAGCAGTTCTTC.

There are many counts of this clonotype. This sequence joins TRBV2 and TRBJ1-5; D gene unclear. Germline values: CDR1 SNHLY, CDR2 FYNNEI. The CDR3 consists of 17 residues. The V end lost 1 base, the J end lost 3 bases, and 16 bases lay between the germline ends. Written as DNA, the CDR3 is TGTGCCAGCAGTGAAGGGGTGAGGTCGACCAACAATCAGCCCCAGCATTTT. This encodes CASSEGVRSTNNQPQHF.